The 13 T cell receptor beta chains presented below share a single source sample, sequenced in a study of beta chain features in type 1 diabetes. The entirety of the isolated RNA underwent reverse transcription, so expressed TCRB transcripts were sequenced. Sequencing was performed with immunoSEQ multiplex PCR; in TCRdb, only in-frame clones are kept and a portion is missing. The sample shows 350,000 to 400,000 clones, roughly an eighth of them seen only once. Study results and caveats: Within each of all four CD4+ subsets, Type 1 diabetes patients had TCRB CDR3s that were moderately but significantly shorter.

These receptors lack a known antigen. The sequenced material came from naive CD4+ T cells from blood. Source of these receptors: a woman aged 18-29 years with type 1 diabetes.

This clone was observed a few times. The genes are TRBV5-1 and TRBJ1-1; a weak D match, TRBD1 (6 bases). The CDR3 spans 12 residues. Trimming stripped 0 bases from V and 7 bases from J, with 7 bases between. Germline V gene data show CDR1 as SGHRS and CDR2 as YFSETQ. The CDR3 region is CASSLVDSEAFF. CDR3 bases: TGCGCCAGCAGCTTGGTGGACAGTGAAGCTTTCTTT.

This chain uses TRBV4-1 with TRBJ1-1, with D possibly being TRBD1 (5 bases). This CDR3 has 14 amino acids. V shed 4 bases and J shed 0 bases, with 9 bases lying between them. Germline CDR1 MGHRA, CDR2 YSYEKL. CDR3 region: CASSPGLLNTEAFF. The CDR3 coding sequence is TGCGCCAGCAGCCCGGGACTGTTGAACACTGAAGCTTTCTTT.

The J gene is TRBJ2-7, the V gene TRBV5-1, with TRBD2 matching over 10 bases. The CDR3 is made up of 14 amino acids. The germline V gene has CDR1 SGHRS and CDR2 YFSETQ. With 0 bases clipped from V and 12 bases from J, the junction kept 9 bases outside the gene matches. The CDR3 DNA is TGCGCCAGCAGCTTGGGGCTAGCGGGAGACCCTCGGTACTTC. Translating gives CASSLGLAGDPRYF. Full variable domain (missing parts from reference TRBV5-1 and TRBJ2-7): KAGVTQTPRYLIKTRGQQVTLSCSPISGHRSVSWYQQTPGQGLQFLFEYFSETQRNKGNFPGRFSGRQFSNSRSEMNVSTLELGDSALYLCASSLGLAGDPRYFGPGTRLTVT.

This clone has a handful of counts. V usage is TRBV12-5 and J usage is TRBJ2-2, with D maybe TRBD1 (5 bases). The CDR3 extends over 18 amino acids. Trimming shortened V by 1 base and J by 0 bases, and 15 bases separated the two germline ends. Germline CDR1 and CDR2: LGHNT and FRNRAP. In nucleotides, the CDR3 is TGTGCTAGTGGTTTGGCCTCTAAGGGGAAAACGAACACCGGGGAGCTGTTTTTT. Translating gives CASGLASKGKTNTGELFF.

The chain has TRBV13 and TRBJ2-1, with 9 bases aligning to TRBD2. Per germline, CDR1 PRHDT and CDR2 FYEKMQ (reference sequence). After removal of 1 base from V and 9 bases from J, the junction contained 10 bases not matched to a gene. CDR3 length equals 16 residues. The CDR3 region has the DNA TGTGCCAGCAGCTTAGATCTGGGCGGGGGGGTCACTGAGCAGTTCTTC. Its protein product is CASSLDLGGGVTEQFF.

The table lists this clone with a few counts. CDR3 sequence: CASSLVHRGSETQYF. In nucleotides, the CDR3 is TGTGCCAGCAGCTTAGTTCACAGGGGTTCAGAGACCCAGTACTTC. This chain uses TRBV7-2 with TRBJ2-5, with TRBD1 matching over 7 bases. CDR1 is SGHTA, CDR2 FQGNSA, per germline. This CDR3 has 15 residues. Trimming removed 1 base from V and 4 bases from J; junction bases left unmatched: 6.

The table lists this clone with a few counts. The chain combines TRBV4-3 with TRBJ1-6; 7 bases align to TRBD1. This CDR3 region has 15 residues. Germline V lookup: CDR1 LGHNA, CDR2 YSLEER. V dropped 4 bases and J dropped 9; count of bases not matched to a gene: 9. CDR3 nucleotide sequence: TGCGCCAGCAGCCTGGAACTACAGGGGCTTTCACCCCTCCACTTT. Its translation: CASSLELQGLSPLHF.

The table lists this clone with a few counts. The chain uses TRBV5-4 and TRBJ2-1, with 8 positions matching TRBD2. The CDR3 has 16 residues. J gave up 9 bases and V 0 bases, and 11 bases lay outside the gene matches. The germline CDR1 and CDR2 sequences are SGHNT and YYREEE (reference sequence). DNA for the CDR3: TGTGCCAGCAGCTTGGGGGCCCTTTTGGGGACTAGTGAGCAGTTCTTC. Translated, it gives CASSLGALLGTSEQFF.

This clone was detected once. J is TRBJ2-5 and V is TRBV11-1; TRBD2 matches 8 bases. This CDR3 is 15 amino acids long. Germline V gene data show CDR1 as SGHAT and CDR2 as FQDESV (reference sequence). V lost 5 bases to trimming and J lost 5 bases; unmatched junction nucleotides: 10. The CDR3 bases are TGTGCCAGCAGCCGGGCGGGGGGCGTGTGGGAGACCCAGTACTTC. It encodes CASSRAGGVWETQYF.

V usage is TRBV7-3 and J usage is TRBJ1-2, with D maybe TRBD1 (6 bases). CDR3 length equals 15 residues. V lost 5 bases and J lost 3, with 16 bases in between. The germline gives CDR1 SGHTA, CDR2 FQGTGA. CDR3 region: CASSPQGSGDYGYTF. The CDR3 DNA reads as TGTGCCAGCAGCCCCCAGGGGAGCGGCGACTATGGCTACACCTTC.

This chain connects TRBV5-1 to TRBJ2-5, with D tentatively TRBD2 (6 bases). The CDR3 is made up of 14 amino acids. Trimming removed 0 bases at V and 1 base at J, with 7 bases between. The germline gives CDR1 SGHRS, CDR2 YFSETQ. The CDR3 region is CASSLDGSQETQYF. Written as DNA, the CDR3 is TGCGCCAGCAGCTTGGACGGGAGCCAAGAGACCCAGTACTTC.

A remark on this clone: Other DNA sequences in the same sample also yield this CDR3. V is TRBV28 and J is TRBJ1-5; D call uncertain. The CDR3 is 13 residues long. Germline V CDR1 and CDR2: MDHEN, SYDVKM. The V and J ends lost 5 bases and 0 bases respectively, with 5 bases between them. CDR3 amino acids: CASSRDSNQPQHF. CDR3 in DNA: TGTGCCAGCAGTCGGGATAGCAATCAGCCCCAGCATTTT.

The CDR3, as DNA: TGTGCCAGCAGCGTAGACCAGGGGTCCGGGGAGCTGTTTTTT. It translates to CASSVDQGSGELFF. The chain employs TRBV9 and TRBJ2-2; the D gene is possibly TRBD1 (6 bases). This CDR3 contains 14 residues. From germline, CDR1 is SGDLS and CDR2 YYNGEE. V lost 0 bases and J 6 bases, leaving 9 bases between the germline ends. Combining the CDR3 with reference TRBV9 and TRBJ2-2 gives the whole variable domain DSGVTQTPKHLITATGQRVTLRCSPRSGDLSVYWYQQSLDQGLQFLIQYYNGEERAKGNILERFSAQQFPDLHSELNLSSLELGDSALYFCASSVDQGSGELFFGEGSRLTVL.